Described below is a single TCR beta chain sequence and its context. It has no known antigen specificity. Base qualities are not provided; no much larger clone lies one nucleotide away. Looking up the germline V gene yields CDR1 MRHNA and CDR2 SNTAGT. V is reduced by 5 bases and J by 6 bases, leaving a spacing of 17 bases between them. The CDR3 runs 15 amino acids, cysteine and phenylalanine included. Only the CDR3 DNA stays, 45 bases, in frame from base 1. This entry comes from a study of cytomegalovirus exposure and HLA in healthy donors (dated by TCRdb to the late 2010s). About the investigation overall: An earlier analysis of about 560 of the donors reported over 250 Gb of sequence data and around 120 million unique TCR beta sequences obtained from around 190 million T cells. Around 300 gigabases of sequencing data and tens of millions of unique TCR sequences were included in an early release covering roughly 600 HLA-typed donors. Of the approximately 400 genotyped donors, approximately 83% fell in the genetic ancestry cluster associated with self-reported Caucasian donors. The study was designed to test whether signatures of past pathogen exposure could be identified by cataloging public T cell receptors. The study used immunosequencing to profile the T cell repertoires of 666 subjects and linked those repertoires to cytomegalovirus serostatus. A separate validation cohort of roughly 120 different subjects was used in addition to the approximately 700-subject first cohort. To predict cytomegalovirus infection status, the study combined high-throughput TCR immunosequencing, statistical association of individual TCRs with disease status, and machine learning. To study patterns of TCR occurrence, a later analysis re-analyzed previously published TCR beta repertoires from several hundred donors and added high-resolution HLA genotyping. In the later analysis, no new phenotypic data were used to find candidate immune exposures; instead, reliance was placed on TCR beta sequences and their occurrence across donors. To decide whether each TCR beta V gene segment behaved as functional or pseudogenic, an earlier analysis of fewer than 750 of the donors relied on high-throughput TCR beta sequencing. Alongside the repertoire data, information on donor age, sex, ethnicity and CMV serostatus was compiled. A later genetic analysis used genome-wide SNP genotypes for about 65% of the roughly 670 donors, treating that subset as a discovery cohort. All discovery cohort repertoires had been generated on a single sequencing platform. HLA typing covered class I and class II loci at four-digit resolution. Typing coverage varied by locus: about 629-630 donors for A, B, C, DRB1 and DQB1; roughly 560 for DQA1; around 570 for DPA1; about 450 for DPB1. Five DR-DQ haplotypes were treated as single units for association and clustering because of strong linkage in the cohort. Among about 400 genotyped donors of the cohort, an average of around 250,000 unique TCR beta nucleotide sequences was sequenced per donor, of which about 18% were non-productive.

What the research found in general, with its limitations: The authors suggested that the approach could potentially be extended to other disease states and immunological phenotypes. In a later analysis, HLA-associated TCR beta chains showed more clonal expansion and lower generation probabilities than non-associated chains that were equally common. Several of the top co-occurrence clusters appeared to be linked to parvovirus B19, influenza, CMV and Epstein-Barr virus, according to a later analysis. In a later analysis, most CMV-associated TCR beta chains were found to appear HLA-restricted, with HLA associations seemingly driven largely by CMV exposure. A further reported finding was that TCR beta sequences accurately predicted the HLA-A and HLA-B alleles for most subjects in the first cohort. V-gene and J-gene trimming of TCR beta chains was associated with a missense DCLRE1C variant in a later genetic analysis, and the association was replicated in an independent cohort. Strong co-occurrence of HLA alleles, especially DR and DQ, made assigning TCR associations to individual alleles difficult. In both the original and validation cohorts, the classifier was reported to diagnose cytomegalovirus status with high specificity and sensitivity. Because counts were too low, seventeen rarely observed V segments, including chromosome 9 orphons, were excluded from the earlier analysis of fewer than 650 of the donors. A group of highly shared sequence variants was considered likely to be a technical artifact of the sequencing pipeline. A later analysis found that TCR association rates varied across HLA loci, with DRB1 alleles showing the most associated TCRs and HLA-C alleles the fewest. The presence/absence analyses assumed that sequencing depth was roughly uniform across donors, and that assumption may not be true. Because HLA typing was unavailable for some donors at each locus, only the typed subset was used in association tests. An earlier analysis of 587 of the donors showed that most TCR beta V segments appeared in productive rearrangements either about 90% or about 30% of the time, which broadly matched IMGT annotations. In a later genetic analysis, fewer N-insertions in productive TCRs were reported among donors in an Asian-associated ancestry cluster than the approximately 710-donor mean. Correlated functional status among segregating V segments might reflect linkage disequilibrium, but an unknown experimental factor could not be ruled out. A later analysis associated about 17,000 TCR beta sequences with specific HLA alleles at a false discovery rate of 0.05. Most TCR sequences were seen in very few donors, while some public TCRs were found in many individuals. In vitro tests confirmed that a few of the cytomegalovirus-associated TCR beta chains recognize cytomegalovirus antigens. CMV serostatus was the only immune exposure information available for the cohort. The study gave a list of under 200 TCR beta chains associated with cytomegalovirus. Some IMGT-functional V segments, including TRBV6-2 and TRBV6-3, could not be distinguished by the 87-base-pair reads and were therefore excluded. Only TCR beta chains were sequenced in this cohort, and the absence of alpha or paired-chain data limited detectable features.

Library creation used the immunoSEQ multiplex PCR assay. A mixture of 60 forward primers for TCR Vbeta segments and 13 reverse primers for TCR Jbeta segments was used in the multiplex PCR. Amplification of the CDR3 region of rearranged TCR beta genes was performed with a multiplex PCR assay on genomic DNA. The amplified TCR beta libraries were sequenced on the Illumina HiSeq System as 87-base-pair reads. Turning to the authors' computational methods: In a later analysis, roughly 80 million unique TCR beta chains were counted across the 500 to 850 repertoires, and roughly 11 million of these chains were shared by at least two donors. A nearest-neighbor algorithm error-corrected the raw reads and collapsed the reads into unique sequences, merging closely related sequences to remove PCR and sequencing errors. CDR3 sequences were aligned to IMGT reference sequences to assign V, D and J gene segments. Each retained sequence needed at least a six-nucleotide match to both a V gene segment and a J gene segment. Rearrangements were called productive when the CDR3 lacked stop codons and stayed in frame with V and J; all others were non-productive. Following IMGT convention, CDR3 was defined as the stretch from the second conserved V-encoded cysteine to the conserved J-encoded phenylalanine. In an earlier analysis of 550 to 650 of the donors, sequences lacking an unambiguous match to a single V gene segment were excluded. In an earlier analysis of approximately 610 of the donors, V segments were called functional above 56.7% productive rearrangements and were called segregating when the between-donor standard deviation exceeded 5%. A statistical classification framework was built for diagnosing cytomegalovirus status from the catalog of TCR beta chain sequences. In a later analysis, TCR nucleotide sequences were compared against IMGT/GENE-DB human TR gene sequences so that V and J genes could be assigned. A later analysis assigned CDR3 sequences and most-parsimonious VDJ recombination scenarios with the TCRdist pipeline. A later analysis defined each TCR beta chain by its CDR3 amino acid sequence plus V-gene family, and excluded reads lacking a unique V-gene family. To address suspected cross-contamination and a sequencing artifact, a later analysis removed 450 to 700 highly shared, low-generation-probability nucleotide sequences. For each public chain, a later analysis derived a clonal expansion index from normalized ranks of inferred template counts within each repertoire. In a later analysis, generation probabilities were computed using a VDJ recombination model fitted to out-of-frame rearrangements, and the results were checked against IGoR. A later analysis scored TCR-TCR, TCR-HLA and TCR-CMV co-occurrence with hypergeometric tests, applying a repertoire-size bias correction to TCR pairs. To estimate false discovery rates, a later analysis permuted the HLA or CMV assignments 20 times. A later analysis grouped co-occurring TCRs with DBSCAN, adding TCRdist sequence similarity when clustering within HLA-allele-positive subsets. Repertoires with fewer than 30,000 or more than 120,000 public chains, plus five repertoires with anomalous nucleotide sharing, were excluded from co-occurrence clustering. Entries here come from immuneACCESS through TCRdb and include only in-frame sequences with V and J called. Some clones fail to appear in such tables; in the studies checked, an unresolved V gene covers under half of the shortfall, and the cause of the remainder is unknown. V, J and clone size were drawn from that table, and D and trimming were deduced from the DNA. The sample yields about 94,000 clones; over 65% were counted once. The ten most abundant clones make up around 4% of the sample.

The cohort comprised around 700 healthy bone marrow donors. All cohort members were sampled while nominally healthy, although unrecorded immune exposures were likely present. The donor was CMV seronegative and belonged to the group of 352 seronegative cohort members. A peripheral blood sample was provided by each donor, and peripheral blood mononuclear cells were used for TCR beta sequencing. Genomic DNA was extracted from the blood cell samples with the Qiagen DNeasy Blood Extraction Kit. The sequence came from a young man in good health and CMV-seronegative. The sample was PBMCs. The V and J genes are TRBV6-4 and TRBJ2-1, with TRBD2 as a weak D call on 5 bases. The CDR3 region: CASSMTRAWGNEQFF. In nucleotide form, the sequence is TGTGCCAGCAGTATGACGAGGGCCTGGGGCAATGAGCAGTTCTTC.